What follows are 27 T cell receptor beta chains derived from one specimen sequenced in a study of T cell repertoires in cytomegalovirus infection. The antigens these receptors bind are not known. MiXCR was run by TCRdb on the reads, yielding one entry per CDR3 protein. The sample lists approximately 910,000 distinct CDR3 sequences, approximately 30% occurring once. The source material was cultured CD8+ T cells from PBMCs, sampled from culture after CMV antigen stimulation. These receptors were taken from a human donor in good health (CMV status not recorded). Some clones in this sample may be carry-over from other donors' samples.

The chain is built from TRBV6-5 and TRBJ2-1; 10 nucleotides match TRBD2. Looked up from germline, CDR1 is MNHEY and CDR2 is SVGAGI. There are 15 residues in the CDR3. V dropped 8 bases and J dropped 5; count of bases not matched to a gene: 9. CDR3 in DNA: TGTGCCAGCCGAGTTGGGACTAGCGCGAACAATGAGCAGTTCTTC. Translation: CASRVGTSANNEQFF.

This clonotype occurred a few times. The V and J genes are TRBV24-1 and TRBJ2-3, with D tentatively TRBD2 (5 bases). CDR1 and CDR2 from the germline V gene are KGHDR and SFDVKD. The V and J ends lost 4 bases and 4 bases respectively, with 14 bases between them. The CDR3 runs to 15 residues. The CDR3 DNA reads as TGTGCCACCAGTGACAGCGGTTCGGGTCCAGATACGCAGTATTTT. Its translation: CATSDSGSGPDTQYF.

This clonotype was seen at least ten times. V and J are TRBV7-2 and TRBJ2-5, with 10 positions matching TRBD2. Germline V gene data show CDR1 as SGHTA and CDR2 as FQGNSA. CDR3 size: 15 residues. The trim removed 5 bases at V and 5 bases at J, leaving 8 bases unmatched. This chain's CDR3 is CASSALLAGEETQYF. CDR3 DNA: TGTGCCAGCAGCGCCTTGCTAGCGGGGGAGGAGACCCAGTACTTC. The full variable domain, with the rest looked up from reference TRBV7-2 and TRBJ2-5, is GAGVSQSPSNKVTEKGKDVELRCDPISGHTALYWYRQSLGQGLEFLIYFQGNSAPDKSGLPSDRFSAERTGGSVSTLTIQRTQQEDSAVYLCASSALLAGEETQYFGPGTRLLVL.

This chain links TRBV6-8 with TRBJ1-2; 9 nucleotides agree with TRBD1. CDR3 length equals 16 residues. Germline CDR1 reads MNHGY; CDR2 reads SAAAGT. Trimming at V came to 4 bases and at J to 3 bases, leaving 9 bases not matched to a gene. CDR3 bases: TGTGCCAGCAGTTGGGGACAGGGAAGGATGGACTATGGCTACACCTTC. It codes for CASSWGQGRMDYGYTF.

This clonotype was picked up a small number of times. This rearrangement joins TRBV7-9 to TRBJ1-2, with 8 bases aligning to TRBD1. In germline, CDR1 is SEHNR, CDR2 FQNEAQ (reference sequence). CDR3 length equals 17 residues. Trimming at V came to 0 bases and at J to 2 bases, leaving 8 bases not matched to a gene. The DNA for the CDR3 is TGTGCCAGCAGCTTAGCGTTTAGGGACAGGACCAACTATGGCTACACCTTC. It encodes CASSLAFRDRTNYGYTF.

The chain links TRBV10-3 to TRBJ2-1, with D tentatively TRBD1 (6 bases). V shed 2 bases and J shed 7 bases, with 15 bases lying between them. This CDR3 comprises 15 residues. Germline CDR1 ENHRY, CDR2 SYGVKD. The CDR3 reads CAISEDPTGRNEQFF. DNA of the CDR3: TGTGCCATCAGTGAGGATCCGACAGGCCGTAATGAGCAGTTCTTC.

The chain carries TRBV7-9 and TRBJ2-5; TRBD1 matches at 7 bases. Germline V gene lookup returns CDR1 SEHNR and CDR2 FQNEAQ (reference sequence). V was pared by 1 base and J by 3 bases, with 8 bases of the junction left unmatched. This CDR3 contains 16 residues. Written as DNA, the CDR3 is TGTGCCAGCAGCTTAGGTCCGGGACAGAAAAAAGAGACCCAGTACTTC. It specifies CASSLGPGQKKETQYF.

The chain uses TRBV10-3 and TRBJ2-2; the match to TRBD2 covers 8 bases. The CDR3 runs 13 residues. The trim removed 8 bases at V and 3 bases at J, leaving 2 bases unmatched. Germline lookup yields CDR1 ENHRY and CDR2 SYGVKD. In nucleotides, the CDR3 is TGTGCCATCCGGACTAGCCACACCGGGGAGCTGTTTTTT. Translation: CAIRTSHTGELFF.

This chain connects TRBV27 to TRBJ1-6; weak D call: TRBD1 (5 bases). Trimming took off 6 bases at V and 5 bases at J, with 17 bases between the two ends. This CDR3 has 16 amino acids. Germline V gene sequence: CDR1 MNHEY, CDR2 SMNVEV (reference sequence). The CDR3 is CASSAKRGLNNSPLHF. DNA of the CDR3: TGTGCCAGCAGCGCGAAGAGGGGACTGAATAATTCACCCCTCCACTTT.

The sample holds many counts of this clonotype. The V call is TRBV12-3 or TRBV12-4, the J call TRBJ2-2; weak D call: TRBD2 (6 bases). V was shortened by 3 bases and J by 5 bases, with 19 bases between the two germline ends. The CDR3 spans 17 residues. DNA for the CDR3: TGTGCCAGCAGTTTCTCTGTCCAGGGAGGTTTTACCGGGGAGCTGTTTTTT. Translation gives CASSFSVQGGFTGELFF.

This chain uses TRBV6-7 with TRBJ2-2; 12 bases fit TRBD2. TRBV6-7 belongs to the ORF category, with a function that is uncertain. This CDR3 has 18 residues. V dropped 7 bases and J dropped 3; count of bases not matched to a gene: 12. CDR3 region: CASTFPLAGGPDTGELFF. CDR3 in DNA: TGTGCCAGCACCTTCCCCCTAGCGGGGGGGCCCGACACCGGGGAGCTGTTTTTT.

CDR3 in DNA: TGTGCCAGCTATACGCTGCTTCGGGGCTACACCTTC. Translation gives CASYTLLRGYTF. The chain employs TRBV27 and TRBJ1-2; D unclear. Per the germline V gene, CDR1 is MNHEY and CDR2 is SMNVEV (reference sequence). The CDR3 is 12 amino acids. Trimming removed 8 bases at V and 8 bases at J, with 15 bases between.

The table lists this clonotype with many counts. The V and J genes are TRBV7-2 and TRBJ1-6; D is undetermined. CDR3 size: 15 residues. Germline CDR1 is SGHTA and CDR2 is FQGNSA. V was cut by 0 bases and J by 6 bases, with 9 bases left in between. CDR3 amino acids: CASSLAWDLNSPLHF. The CDR3 DNA sequence: TGTGCCAGCAGCTTAGCTTGGGATCTTAATTCACCCCTCCACTTT.

This clonotype was seen only a few times. V usage is TRBV11-2 and J usage is TRBJ1-6, with D possibly being TRBD1 (5 bases). V gave up 0 bases and J gave up 7 bases, with 19 bases separating them. Germline V gives CDR1 SGHAT, CDR2 FQNNGV. The length of the CDR3 is 18 residues. CDR3 region: CASSLEWGDGRVNSPLHF. CDR3 DNA: TGTGCCAGCAGCTTAGAGTGGGGCGACGGGCGGGTCAATTCACCCCTCCACTTT.

This clonotype was detected ten times or more. The chain recombines TRBV7-8 with TRBJ2-5; the match to TRBD2 covers 13 bases. CDR3 length equals 17 residues. Looked up from germline, CDR1 is SGHVS and CDR2 is FQNEAQ. V shed 1 base, J shed 0 bases, and the junction held 2 bases outside the gene matches. This CDR3 is CASSLGTSGGYQETQYF. The CDR3 coding sequence is TGTGCCAGCAGCTTAGGGACTAGCGGGGGCTACCAAGAGACCCAGTACTTC.

This clonotype appeared a few times. The V and J genes are TRBV7-6 and TRBJ1-4; no definite D call. Germline CDR1 SGHVS, CDR2 FNYEAQ. This CDR3 comprises 14 residues. V was cut by 5 bases and J by 8 bases, with 15 bases left in between. This chain's CDR3 is CASSATGLGEKLFF. CDR3 sequence (DNA): TGTGCCAGCAGCGCGACTGGATTGGGCGAAAAACTGTTTTTT.

Here the CDR3 reads CATSRGDRGRRNDYNEQFF. CDR3 coding DNA: TGTGCCACCAGCAGGGGGGACAGGGGCCGACGGAACGACTACAATGAGCAGTTCTTC. V gene TRBV15 combines with J gene TRBJ2-1; 10 bases agree with TRBD1. V lost 3 bases and J lost 3; bases outside the gene matches: 14. The CDR3 is 19 amino acids. The germline CDR1 and CDR2 sequences are LNHNV and YYDKDF (reference sequence).

The V gene is TRBV2, the J gene TRBJ1-1; a weak D match, TRBD1 (5 bases). Germline CDR1 is SNHLY and CDR2 is FYNNEI. The CDR3 covers 11 residues. With 9 bases removed from V and 4 bases from J, the gap between germline ends came to 9 bases. As DNA, the CDR3 is TGTGCCAGTCAGGGTTCCACTGAAGCTTTCTTT. It specifies CASQGSTEAFF.

This chain joins TRBV7-3 and TRBJ1-4, with D uncertain. The CDR3 contains 12 residues. In germline, CDR1 is SGHTA, CDR2 FQGTGA. V was shortened by 8 bases and J by 7 bases, with 11 bases between the two germline ends. The CDR3 loop reads CASEREGEKLFF. Here the CDR3 DNA reads TGTGCCAGCGAGAGGGAAGGTGAAAAACTGTTTTTT.

This clonotype occurred many times. DNA of the CDR3: TGTGCCAGCAGCTTCTCCCCTAGCGGGGGGCCTCAATTCGGGACCCAGTACTTC. Protein sequence: CASSFSPSGGPQFGTQYF. J is TRBJ2-5 and V is TRBV7-6, with 11 nucleotides matching TRBD2. The length of the CDR3 is 18 residues. With 3 bases clipped from V and 7 bases from J, the junction kept 16 bases outside the gene matches. Per the germline V gene, CDR1 is SGHVS and CDR2 is FNYEAQ.

This clonotype was found many times. This sequence joins TRBV7-9 and TRBJ2-7; 10 positions match TRBD1. In germline, CDR1 is SEHNR, CDR2 FQNEAQ (reference sequence). The CDR3 extends over 14 amino acids. Trimming cost V 0 bases and J 5 bases; bases outside gene matches: 1. The CDR3 region has the DNA TGTGCCAGCAGCTTAGCCGGGACAGGGGACGAGCAGTACTTC. Its protein product is CASSLAGTGDEQYF.

This clonotype has ten or more counts. The rearrangement uses TRBV7-3 and TRBJ2-2, with a possible D match to TRBD1 (6 bases). In germline, CDR1 is SGHTA, CDR2 FQGTGA. This CDR3 has 16 amino acids. V dropped 3 bases and J dropped 3 bases, with 14 bases sitting between them. The CDR3 DNA reads as TGTGCCAGCAGCTTCTACAGGGTAGGAGACACCGGGGAGCTGTTTTTT. Encoded protein: CASSFYRVGDTGELFF.

The rearrangement joins TRBV12-3 or TRBV12-4 to TRBJ2-3; D is possibly TRBD1 or TRBD2 (6 bases each). This CDR3 is 13 amino acids long. V shed 11 bases and J shed 2 bases, with 14 bases lying between them. CDR3 in amino acids: CAAPGGVTDTQYF. The CDR3 region has the DNA TGTGCCGCTCCCGGGGGCGTCACAGATACGCAGTATTTT.

V is TRBV6-8 and J is TRBJ2-7; D is uncertain. V lost 2 bases and J lost 4, with 9 bases in between. This CDR3 contains 13 residues. Per germline, CDR1 MNHGY and CDR2 SAAAGT. CDR3 sequence: CASSYGVIYEQYF. The CDR3 nucleotides are TGTGCCAGCAGTTACGGGGTTATATACGAGCAGTACTTC.

V and J are TRBV29-1 and TRBJ2-5, with 8 bases matching TRBD2. This CDR3 is 14 amino acids long. With V trimmed by 7 bases and J by 4 bases, 11 bases remained unmatched. Germline V CDR1 and CDR2: SQVTM, ANQGSEA. CDR3 DNA sequence: TGCAGCGCAGGACGAGCGGGGGTTCGAGAGACCCAGTACTTC. Translation gives CSAGRAGVRETQYF.

The chain joins TRBV20-1 to TRBJ2-7, with TRBD1 as a possible D gene (6 bases). V was trimmed by 0 bases and J by 5 bases, leaving 11 bases between them. In germline, CDR1 is DFQATT, CDR2 SNEGSKA (reference sequence). This CDR3 is built from 13 residues. The CDR3 bases are TGCAGTGCTAGAGATCACAGGGATGACGAGCAGTACTTC. Translating it yields CSARDHRDDEQYF.

The gene calls are TRBV4-2 and TRBJ2-2, with no clear D. V lost 0 bases and J 2 bases, leaving 13 bases between the germline ends. The CDR3 extends over 17 amino acids. Germline CDR1 LGHNA, CDR2 YNFKEQ. The CDR3 region has the DNA TGTGCCAGCAGCCAAGAAGAAGGGCCTCATAACACCGGGGAGCTGTTTTTT. Its protein product is CASSQEEGPHNTGELFF.